Below are 7 T cell receptor beta chains sequenced from a single sample in a study of CD8 T cells in ankylosing spondylitis. TCRdb redid the calling of the 5' RACE reads with MiXCR, one entry per CDR3 protein. This sample carries about 220,000 distinct CDR3 sequences, approximately 16% of them seen once, and the ten largest clones take under 45%. No antigen is known for these receptors. Whole-study findings and limits: Ankylosing spondylitis blood appeared to carry a characteristic TCR beta motif of roughly eight highly homologous variants.

The sequencing sample was made of blood, either unsorted or a sorted T cell fraction (not recorded which). These receptors came from a male donor with ankylosing spondylitis.

The CDR3 DNA reads TGTGCCAGCAGTGAGGGCCCGGAGGGCTATGGCTACACCTTC. Encoded protein: CASSEGPEGYGYTF. The chain is built from TRBV2 and TRBJ1-2, with D unresolved. Trimming stripped 3 bases from V and 4 bases from J, with 12 bases between. Germline V gene data show CDR1 as SNHLY and CDR2 as FYNNEI. The CDR3 covers 14 residues.

The chain links TRBV11-3 to TRBJ2-5; no reliable D call. The CDR3 consists of 15 residues. V was clipped by 0 bases and J by 5 bases, with 13 bases between them. The germline CDR1 and CDR2 sequences are SGHNT and YENEEA. The CDR3 is CASSLEAVAAETQYF. The CDR3 DNA reads as TGTGCCAGCAGCTTAGAAGCCGTGGCGGCGGAGACCCAGTACTTC.

This clonotype showed up just a few times. The gene calls are TRBV7-9 and TRBJ1-5, with TRBD1 as a possible D gene (6 bases). Trimming took 9 bases from V and 8 from J, leaving 17 bases between them. Germline V gene sequence: CDR1 SEHNR, CDR2 FQNEAQ (reference sequence). CDR3 length equals 13 residues. The CDR3 here is CASRRGSGEPQHF. The CDR3 coding sequence is TGTGCCAGTAGAAGGGGGTCTGGGGAGCCCCAGCATTTT.

This clonotype was observed a handful of times. This chain uses TRBV7-9 with TRBJ2-7, with D perhaps being TRBD1 or TRBD2 (5 bases each). Germline values: CDR1 SEHNR, CDR2 FQNEAQ (reference sequence). The CDR3 sequence is 14 residues long. V was pared by 1 base and J by 6 bases, with 13 bases between. The CDR3 sequence is CASSLVLVGTEQYF. CDR3 DNA: TGTGCCAGCAGCTTAGTGTTGGTTGGGACCGAGCAGTACTTC.

The sample holds a few counts of this clonotype. The chain couples TRBV4-3 to TRBJ2-5; 8 positions match TRBD1. The CDR3 consists of 14 residues. CDR1 is LGHNA, CDR2 YSLEER, per germline. J gave up 5 bases and V 3 bases, and 5 bases lay outside the gene matches. CDR3 DNA: TGCGCCAGCAGCCATTGGACAGGGAGGGAGACCCAGTACTTC. This sequence encodes CASSHWTGRETQYF.

A few counts support this clonotype. CDR3 in DNA: TGCAGCGTTGTGCTGGGAGGGACTGAAGCTTTCTTT. Amino acid sequence: CSVVLGGTEAFF. The chain carries TRBV29-1 and TRBJ1-1; D remains unclear. The CDR3 extends over 12 amino acids. The V end lost 4 bases, the J end lost 5 bases, and 11 bases lay between the germline ends. The germline gives CDR1 SQVTM, CDR2 ANQGSEA.

This clonotype was picked up a small number of times. The rearrangement joins TRBV27 to TRBJ2-1; tentative D call: TRBD2 (5 bases). This CDR3 comprises 14 residues. Trimming left V 8 bases short and J 1 base short, with 12 bases between. From germline, CDR1 is MNHEY and CDR2 SMNVEV (reference sequence). CDR3 DNA: TGTGCCAGCGGCGGACTGGAATCCTACAATGAGCAGTTCTTC. Residues: CASGGLESYNEQFF.